These 32 T cell receptor beta chains were sequenced from one sample in a study of naive and memory T cell subsets. The library had UMIs added by 3' ligation of an oligonucleotide to TCR cDNA. Four PCR rounds used nested alpha and beta constant region primers plus the SP2 primer. Each CDR3 protein gets one entry after TCRdb re-called the 5' RACE reads with MiXCR. The table records 25,000 to 35,000 distinct CDR3 sequences, 16% of them present only once. The receptors derive from a female donor in good health.

This clonotype was seen a few times. The CDR3 DNA follows: TGTGCCAGCAGCCGAGGAAGCAATCAGCCCCAGCATTTT. This codes for CASSRGSNQPQHF. The V and J genes are TRBV7-2 and TRBJ1-5; D unresolved. Germline CDR1 and CDR2: SGHTA and FQGNSA. V was trimmed by 5 bases and J by 1 base, leaving 6 bases between them. The CDR3 is made up of 13 amino acids.

The chain recombines TRBV20-1 with TRBJ2-3, with D maybe TRBD2 (6 bases). Germline V gene lookup returns CDR1 DFQATT and CDR2 SNEGSKA (reference sequence). There are 15 residues in the CDR3. V shed 3 bases and J shed 0 bases, with 13 bases lying between them. The CDR3 region is CSAREGSSSTDTQYF. DNA for the CDR3: TGCAGTGCTAGGGAGGGATCCTCTAGCACAGATACGCAGTATTTT.

The gene calls are TRBV7-9 and TRBJ1-2; D is unclear. V was trimmed by 5 bases and J by 0 bases, leaving 19 bases between them. The CDR3 is made up of 17 amino acids. Germline values: CDR1 SEHNR, CDR2 FQNEAQ (reference sequence). The CDR3 coding sequence is TGTGCCAGCAGCCCTCCCGGGCTCGGGTCGTCTAACTATGGCTACACCTTC. Its protein product is CASSPPGLGSSNYGYTF.

A remark on this clonotype: A read error may be the cause here, since a much bigger clone is one base away. V is TRBV20-1 and J is TRBJ2-3, with TRBD2 matching over 8 bases. V lost 3 bases, J lost 14 bases, and 13 bases stayed unmatched. Per the germline V gene, CDR1 is DFQATT and CDR2 is SNEGSKA (reference sequence). This CDR3 comprises 13 residues. CDR3 nucleotides: TGCAGTGCTAGGGAGGTGGGACTAGAGGGGCTGTATTTT. This encodes CSAREVGLEGLYF.

This clonotype was observed many times. The V call is TRBV20-1, the J call TRBJ2-7; 7 nucleotides align to TRBD1. The length of the CDR3 is 13 residues. Germline CDR1 is DFQATT and CDR2 is SNEGSKA (reference sequence). The V segment lost 1 base and the J segment 3 bases; nucleotides outside the gene matches: 3. The CDR3 DNA is TGCAGTGCTAGAGTTCAGGGGGACTACGAGCAGTACTTC. The encoded protein is CSARVQGDYEQYF.

The table lists this clonotype with many counts. This chain joins TRBV20-1 and TRBJ2-3, with D perhaps TRBD2 (6 bases). Germline V gives CDR1 DFQATT, CDR2 SNEGSKA (reference sequence). This CDR3 comprises 20 residues. Between the trimmed V and J ends, which lost 6 bases and 3 bases, there was a span of 34 bases. The CDR3 bases are TGCAGTGCCCCCTTCGACCGTTCCACCGGGAGCACCAAGACGACAGATACGCAGTATTTT. Residues: CSAPFDRSTGSTKTTDTQYF.

The rearrangement joins TRBV5-1 to TRBJ2-5; D remains ambiguous. Germline CDR1 reads SGHRS; CDR2 reads YFSETQ. V was shortened by 4 bases and J by 5 bases, with 15 bases between the two germline ends. The CDR3 sequence is 14 residues long. For the CDR3, the DNA is TGCGCCAGCAGCCCAGTTCCCGCCCAGGAGACCCAGTACTTC. This gives the protein CASSPVPAQETQYF. Full variable domain (missing parts from reference TRBV5-1 and TRBJ2-5): KAGVTQTPRYLIKTRGQQVTLSCSPISGHRSVSWYQQTPGQGLQFLFEYFSETQRNKGNFPGRFSGRQFSNSRSEMNVSTLELGDSALYLCASSPVPAQETQYFGPGTRLLVL.

This clonotype was observed at least ten times. The J gene is TRBJ2-3, the V gene TRBV20-1; a weak D match, TRBD2 (5 bases). Germline lookup yields CDR1 DFQATT and CDR2 SNEGSKA (reference sequence). This CDR3 is 13 amino acids long. V was cut by 3 bases and J by 3 bases, with 10 bases left in between. In DNA form, the CDR3 reads TGCAGTGCTAGCGGGGAGCAAACAGATACGCAGTATTTT. Encoded protein: CSASGEQTDTQYF.

This chain joins TRBV5-5 and TRBJ2-7, with 9 bases that match TRBD1. Germline CDR1 is SGHKS and CDR2 is YYEKEE (reference sequence). V lost 7 bases to trimming and J lost 5 bases; unmatched junction nucleotides: 10. This CDR3 has 14 amino acids. CDR3 coding DNA: TGTGCCAGCTCTTACTGGGACAGGGTCCACGAGCAGTACTTC. Translated: CASSYWDRVHEQYF.

This clonotype was found a few times. The chain links TRBV27 to TRBJ1-2, with a possible D match to TRBD1 (6 bases). This CDR3 is built from 13 residues. CDR1 is MNHEY, CDR2 SMNVEV, per germline (reference sequence). V was cut by 3 bases and J by 7 bases, with 12 bases left in between. The DNA of the CDR3 is TGTGCCAGCAGTTTGAGCAGGGGCTCTGGCTACACCTTC. It codes for CASSLSRGSGYTF.

This clonotype turned up a few times. The chain recombines TRBV11-2 with TRBJ2-1; the match to TRBD2 covers 8 bases. Germline CDR1 reads SGHAT; CDR2 reads FQNNGV. The CDR3 has 16 amino acids. J gave up 6 bases and V 5 bases, and 12 bases lay outside the gene matches. The CDR3 protein is CASSPNGGVVTNEQFF. In nucleotides, the CDR3 is TGTGCCAGCAGCCCTAACGGGGGGGTGGTCACCAATGAGCAGTTCTTC. Looking up the rest from reference TRBV11-2 and TRBJ2-1 gives the full variable domain: EAGVAQSPRYKIIEKRQSVAFWCNPISGHATLYWYQQILGQGPKLLIQFQNNGVVDDSQLPKDRFSAERLKGVDSTLKIQPAKLEDSAVYLCASSPNGGVVTNEQFFGPGTRLTVL.

This clonotype was recorded a few times. The rearrangement uses TRBV20-1 and TRBJ2-3; D is possibly TRBD2 (5 bases). The CDR3 is 15 residues long. V dropped 5 bases and J dropped 0 bases, with 15 bases sitting between them. The germline gives CDR1 DFQATT, CDR2 SNEGSKA (reference sequence). CDR3 nucleotide sequence: TGCAGTGCTCTCACTAGAGGCTCTAGCACAGATACGCAGTATTTT. Translation: CSALTRGSSTDTQYF.

The V call is TRBV12-3 or TRBV12-4, the J call TRBJ2-2; 11 bases match TRBD2. Losses at the gene ends were 2 bases for V and 3 bases for J; bases not matched to a gene: 5. The CDR3 is made up of 17 amino acids. DNA for the CDR3: TGTGCCAGCAGTTTAATTAGCGGGGGGGCCTACACCGGGGAGCTGTTTTTT. Amino acid sequence: CASSLISGGAYTGELFF.

The chain combines TRBV11-1 with TRBJ2-5; D uncertain. Germline V gene lookup returns CDR1 SGHAT and CDR2 FQDESV (reference sequence). The length of the CDR3 is 16 residues. The V gene lost 5 bases and the J gene lost 3 bases, with 19 bases spanning the gap. This CDR3 reads CASSPARANPEETQYF. CDR3 nucleotides: TGTGCCAGCAGCCCGGCTAGGGCAAATCCTGAAGAGACCCAGTACTTC.

This clonotype was counted many times. J is TRBJ2-3 and V is TRBV20-1, with D unclear. CDR3 length: 16 residues. Germline V gives CDR1 DFQATT, CDR2 SNEGSKA (reference sequence). V gave up 0 bases and J gave up 5 bases, with 18 bases separating them. The CDR3 reads CSAREVADPRGDTQYF. Written as DNA, the CDR3 is TGCAGTGCTAGAGAAGTCGCGGACCCCCGTGGAGATACGCAGTATTTT.

This chain joins TRBV7-6 and TRBJ2-3; 7 bases agree with TRBD2. The V and J ends lost 1 base and 4 bases, in that order; junction bases with no gene match: 5. The germline gives CDR1 SGHVS, CDR2 FNYEAQ. CDR3 size: 15 residues. In nucleotides, the CDR3 is TGTGCCAGCAGCTTAGTGGGGGGGAGCGCAGATACGCAGTATTTT. Protein: CASSLVGGSADTQYF.

This clonotype has just a few counts. The CDR3 region is CASGWSYNEQFF. In DNA, the CDR3 is TGTGCTAGTGGTTGGTCCTACAATGAGCAGTTCTTC. The chain combines TRBV12-5 with TRBJ2-1, with D unresolved. Germline V lookup: CDR1 LGHNT, CDR2 FRNRAP. The CDR3 runs to 12 residues. Trimming left V 4 bases short and J 1 base short, with 2 bases between.

This rearrangement joins TRBV6-1 to TRBJ1-1, with 9 bases aligning to TRBD1. Germline V lookup: CDR1 MNHNS, CDR2 SASEGT. Trimming cost V 6 bases and J 1 base; bases outside gene matches: 3. The CDR3 is 14 residues long. CDR3 sequence (DNA): TGTGCCAGCAGAGAGGGACAGGGGAACACTGAAGCTTTCTTT. Protein product: CASREGQGNTEAFF.

This clonotype showed up just a few times. The chain couples TRBV6-2 or TRBV6-3 to TRBJ1-1; D uncertain. Between the trimmed V and J ends, which lost 5 bases and 5 bases, there was a span of 9 bases. CDR3 size: 12 residues. CDR1 is MNHEY, CDR2 SVGEGT, per germline. The DNA of the CDR3 is TGTGCCAGCAGTCGCACTTTGACTGAAGCTTTCTTT. Translated, it gives CASSRTLTEAFF.

The gene calls are TRBV5-1 and TRBJ1-6, with a possible D match to TRBD1 (5 bases). Deletions cut 4 bases from V and 5 bases from J, with 10 bases between. The CDR3 sequence is 14 residues long. CDR1 SGHRS and CDR2 YFSETQ come from the germline V gene. The CDR3 DNA reads TGCGCCAGCAGCCTCGACAGCAATAATTCACCCCTCCACTTT. This encodes CASSLDSNNSPLHF.

By frequency in the sample, this clonotype is medium-sized (0.01 to 0.1%). The V call is TRBV20-1, the J call TRBJ1-2; weak D call: TRBD1 (5 bases). Germline CDR1 and CDR2: DFQATT and SNEGSKA (reference sequence). This CDR3 comprises 14 residues. The ends were cut back, 0 bases at V and 7 bases at J, with 15 bases in the middle. CDR3 bases: TGCAGTGCTAGAGATATCGTGGGGGGTCTTGGCTACACCTTC. Translated: CSARDIVGGLGYTF.

The J gene is TRBJ2-7, the V gene TRBV5-1; 10 bases line up with TRBD1. The CDR3 is 15 amino acids. The junction had 6 bases not matched to a gene; V was cut back by 4 bases and J by 2 bases. Germline loops: CDR1 SGHRS, CDR2 YFSETQ. This CDR3 reads CASSPRQGATYEQYF. CDR3 DNA sequence: TGCGCCAGCAGCCCACGACAGGGGGCCACCTACGAGCAGTACTTC.

This clonotype was observed a few times. V usage is TRBV20-1 and J usage is TRBJ2-5, with 10 bases fitting TRBD2. CDR3 length equals 16 residues. CDR1 DFQATT and CDR2 SNEGSKA come from the germline V gene (reference sequence). V trimming: 5 bases; J trimming: 5 bases; junction bases outside the gene matches: 14. CDR3 amino acids: CSARGSGGPSRETQYF. The CDR3 DNA reads TGCAGTGCTCGGGGTAGCGGGGGGCCCTCCCGGGAGACCCAGTACTTC.

The chain employs TRBV7-6 and TRBJ2-1, with D possibly matching TRBD2 (7 bases). There are 14 residues in the CDR3. V gave up 5 bases and J gave up 8 bases, with 16 bases separating them. Germline CDR1 is SGHVS and CDR2 is FNYEAQ. This chain's CDR3 is CASSGRGGLDEQFF. As DNA, the CDR3 is TGTGCCAGCAGCGGGAGGGGGGGCCTCGATGAGCAGTTCTTC.

Only a few counts were recorded for this clonotype. CDR3 loop: CASRPGGSNTGELFF. The CDR3, as DNA: TGTGCCAGCAGACCGGGGGGCTCGAACACCGGGGAGCTGTTTTTT. The chain couples TRBV7-9 to TRBJ2-2, with D perhaps TRBD2 (7 bases). Germline V CDR1 and CDR2: SEHNR, FQNEAQ (reference sequence). Trimming shortened V by 6 bases and J by 0 bases, and 11 bases separated the two germline ends. CDR3 size: 15 residues.

The table lists this clonotype with many counts. The rearrangement links TRBV29-1 to TRBJ2-3; D unresolved. The CDR3 is 12 amino acids. Germline CDR1 reads SQVTM; CDR2 reads ANQGSEA. Trimming left V 7 bases short and J 2 bases short, with 10 bases between. The CDR3 spells CSASPTTDTQYF. DNA for the CDR3: TGCAGCGCTTCGCCTACCACAGATACGCAGTATTTT.

The chain is built from TRBV6-1 and TRBJ2-1; 7 bases agree with TRBD2. Germline CDR1 MNHNS, CDR2 SASEGT. The junction had 13 bases not matched to a gene; V was cut back by 6 bases and J by 5 bases. This CDR3 is 16 amino acids long. The CDR3 sequence: CASSGWGGRGHNEQFF. The CDR3 DNA is TGTGCCAGCAGCGGATGGGGAGGGAGGGGACACAATGAGCAGTTCTTC.

By its share, this clonotype is medium-sized. The V and J genes are TRBV29-1 and TRBJ2-3; possibly TRBD1 for D (5 bases). Germline CDR1 SQVTM, CDR2 ANQGSEA. This CDR3 is 12 amino acids long. Deletions cut 4 bases from V and 7 bases from J, with 12 bases between. Here the CDR3 DNA reads TGCAGCGTTGGACTTCAGGGTAATACGCAGTATTTT. It is translated as CSVGLQGNTQYF.

This clonotype has only a few counts. This rearrangement joins TRBV12-3 or TRBV12-4 to TRBJ2-1; D might be TRBD2 (7 bases). The CDR3 covers 13 residues. V shed 11 bases and J shed 0 bases, with 11 bases lying between them. CDR3 DNA sequence: TGTGCCTGCGGGGGCCCCTCCTACAATGAGCAGTTCTTC. Residues: CACGGPSYNEQFF.

This clonotype appeared a few times. The chain is built from TRBV6-1 and TRBJ1-1; D may be TRBD1 (6 bases). V lost 3 bases, J lost 6 bases, and 11 bases lay in between. The CDR3 length is 13 residues. Germline CDR1 MNHNS, CDR2 SASEGT. The CDR3 coding sequence is TGTGCCAGCAGTGACAGGGGTAAAGCTGAAGCTTTCTTT. This codes for CASSDRGKAEAFF.

The chain combines TRBV12-3 or TRBV12-4 with TRBJ1-1, with D perhaps TRBD1 (5 bases). This CDR3 is 15 amino acids long. Trimming cost V 7 bases and J 2 bases, with 17 bases left between them. The CDR3 DNA is TGTGCCAGCATTACCGGGACCGCCTTAAACACTGAAGCTTTCTTT. Its translation is CASITGTALNTEAFF.

In its sample, this clonotype was seen a few times. CDR3 DNA sequence: TGTGCCAGGCAAGCCGGGGATACGCAGTATTTT. This encodes CARQAGDTQYF. The V gene is TRBV7-2, the J gene TRBJ2-3; D call uncertain. The CDR3 loop spans 11 amino acids. CDR1 is SGHTA, CDR2 FQGNSA, per germline. Trimming left V 9 bases short and J 6 bases short, with 10 bases between. The full variable domain, in which reference TRBV7-2 and TRBJ2-3 provide the parts outside the CDR3, is GAGVSQSPSNKVTEKGKDVELRCDPISGHTALYWYRQSLGQGLEFLIYFQGNSAPDKSGLPSDRFSAERTGGSVSTLTIQRTQQEDSAVYLCARQAGDTQYFGPGTRLTVL.